The 16 T cell receptor beta chains below were found in one sample sequenced in a study of blood T cell repertoires in COVID-19. This table comes from immunoSEQ multiplex PCR, and its TCRdb copy is limited to in-frame clones, with some not included. The repertoire consists of hundreds of thousands of clones, with 86% occurring once and the leading ten covering roughly 2%. The sequenced sample was PBMCs or T cells enriched from blood (not recorded which). These receptors came from a woman in her forties or fifties who had recovered from COVID-19.

The DNA for the CDR3 is TGCAGCGTTAAAACACAGGGAGACAATCAGCCCCAGCATTTT. Protein sequence: CSVKTQGDNQPQHF. The chain recombines TRBV29-1 with TRBJ1-5, with D tentatively TRBD1 (6 bases). V was trimmed by 5 bases and J by 3 bases, leaving 14 bases between them. Per germline, CDR1 SQVTM and CDR2 ANQGSEA. The CDR3 runs to 14 residues.

This clone was counted once. This chain uses TRBV6-6 with TRBJ2-7, with D unclear. V lost 2 bases and J lost 6, with 8 bases in between. CDR1 MNHNY and CDR2 SVGAGI come from the germline V gene (reference sequence). This CDR3 has 12 residues. CDR3 DNA: TGTGCCAGCAGTTACCCCGCGTCCGAGCAGTACTTC. Residues: CASSYPASEQYF.

CDR3 protein: CASRPGWNTEAFF. CDR3 nucleotide sequence: TGCGCCAGCAGGCCAGGATGGAACACTGAAGCTTTCTTT. The V and J genes are TRBV5-1 and TRBJ1-1; no firm D call. CDR1 is SGHRS, CDR2 YFSETQ, per germline. V was shortened by 5 bases and J by 1 base, with 9 bases between the two germline ends. This CDR3 has 13 amino acids. Full variable domain (remainder filled in from reference TRBV5-1 and TRBJ1-1): KAGVTQTPRYLIKTRGQQVTLSCSPISGHRSVSWYQQTPGQGLQFLFEYFSETQRNKGNFPGRFSGRQFSNSRSEMNVSTLELGDSALYLCASRPGWNTEAFFGQGTRLTVV.

The J gene is TRBJ1-1, the V gene TRBV20-1; possible D gene TRBD1, 6 bases. This CDR3 is built from 11 residues. Germline V gene sequence: CDR1 DFQATT, CDR2 SNEGSKA (reference sequence). The CDR3: CRPAGDTEAFF. The CDR3 DNA follows: TGCCGACCAGCAGGGGACACTGAAGCTTTCTTT.

This clone was detected ten times or more. This sequence joins TRBV4-1 and TRBJ1-3; D might be TRBD1 (6 bases). Germline lookup yields CDR1 MGHRA and CDR2 YSYEKL. The V end lost 4 bases, the J end lost 0 bases, and 16 bases lay between the germline ends. This CDR3 comprises 17 residues. CDR3 nucleotides: TGCGCCAGCAGCCGGCAGGGGCTGACCCTCTCTGGAAACACCATATATTTT. The encoded protein is CASSRQGLTLSGNTIYF.

This rearrangement joins TRBV25-1 to TRBJ2-5; D possibly corresponds to TRBD1 (5 bases). This CDR3 comprises 13 residues. Germline V gives CDR1 MGHDK, CDR2 SYGVNS. Trimming left V 7 bases short and J 2 bases short, with 11 bases between. CDR3 region: CASTLGLQETQYF. DNA of the CDR3: TGTGCCAGCACGTTGGGGCTACAAGAGACCCAGTACTTC.

J is TRBJ1-4 and V is TRBV28, with D possibly being TRBD1 (5 bases). V was cut by 10 bases and J by 0 bases, with 9 bases left in between. Germline V lookup: CDR1 MDHEN, CDR2 SYDVKM. The CDR3 contains 13 residues. CDR3 DNA: TGTGCCACCCACAGGACAACTAATGAAAAACTGTTTTTT. It is translated as CATHRTTNEKLFF.

This clone was seen once. The V and J genes are TRBV10-3 and TRBJ1-1; TRBD1 is a possible D gene (5 bases). CDR1 is ENHRY and CDR2 is SYGVKD in the germline V gene. The CDR3 is made up of 12 amino acids. Trimming took 2 bases from V and 7 from J, leaving 8 bases between them. The CDR3 sequence: CAISEGGNEAFF. CDR3 nucleotides: TGTGCCATCAGTGAGGGGGGGAATGAAGCTTTCTTT.

The chain links TRBV28 to TRBJ1-6; 7 bases align to TRBD1. V lost 6 bases and J lost 15; bases outside the gene matches: 5. The CDR3 length is 11 residues. The germline gives CDR1 MDHEN, CDR2 SYDVKM. This CDR3 reads CASSRQGVLHF. In DNA, the CDR3 is TGTGCCAGCAGCCGACAGGGAGTCCTCCACTTT.

The rearrangement uses TRBV28 and TRBJ1-4; no definite D call. The germline V and J ends were trimmed by 4 bases and 5 bases, with 5 bases remaining between them. The CDR3 covers 12 residues. CDR1 is MDHEN and CDR2 is SYDVKM in the germline V gene. For the CDR3, the DNA is TGTGCCAGCAGTTCCGGGAATGAAAAACTGTTTTTT. It is translated as CASSSGNEKLFF.

This sequence joins TRBV12-3 or TRBV12-4 and TRBJ2-7, with TRBD1 matching 9 bases. The CDR3 is 13 amino acids. V was pared by 6 bases and J by 3 bases, with 3 bases of the junction left unmatched. CDR3 residues: CASSRTGDYEQYF. The DNA of the CDR3 is TGTGCCAGCAGCCGGACAGGGGACTACGAGCAGTACTTC.

This chain joins TRBV2 and TRBJ2-3; 9 bases agree with TRBD2. CDR1 is SNHLY, CDR2 FYNNEI, per germline. The CDR3 totals 15 residues. V lost 5 bases and J lost 1; bases outside the gene matches: 4. CDR3 in amino acids: CASSFIAGGTDTQYF. Here the CDR3 DNA reads TGTGCCAGCAGTTTTATAGCGGGAGGCACAGATACGCAGTATTTT.

This clone was detected once. The J gene is TRBJ1-5, the V gene TRBV29-1, with 9 bases lining up with TRBD1. Trimming at V came to 4 bases and at J to 4 bases, leaving 2 bases not matched to a gene. The germline gives CDR1 SQVTM, CDR2 ANQGSEA. The length of the CDR3 is 13 residues. As DNA, the CDR3 is TGCAGCGTTGGGGACAGGGCAAATCAGCCCCAGCATTTT. Translating it yields CSVGDRANQPQHF.

The rearrangement links TRBV21-1 to TRBJ2-1; no DNA check was done on the table's D call, TRBD2. TRBV21-1 is an annotated pseudogene. The length of the CDR3 is 20 residues. CDR3 protein: CASSKGWGLAVTYPYNEQFF. CDR3 coding DNA: TGTGCCAGCAGCAAGGGATGGGGACTAGCGGTAACTTACCCCTACAATGAGCAGTTCTTC.

The gene calls are TRBV5-6 and TRBJ1-4, with a weak D call TRBD1 (5 bases). The CDR3 is 13 amino acids. V dropped 6 bases and J dropped 8 bases, with 14 bases sitting between them. The germline CDR1 and CDR2 sequences are SGHDT and YYEEEE. The CDR3 bases are TGTGCCAGCACTGAGACCCGGGGGGAAAAACTGTTTTTT. Its translation: CASTETRGEKLFF.

The chain carries TRBV5-1 and TRBJ2-6; TRBD1 matches 8 bases. The V gene's germline CDR1 is SGHRS and CDR2 YFSETQ. This CDR3 has 18 residues. Losses at the gene ends were 3 bases for V and 4 bases for J; bases not matched to a gene: 12. CDR3 sequence: CASSSGTGGISGANVLTF. DNA of the CDR3: TGCGCCAGCAGCTCGGGGACAGGTGGAATTTCAGGGGCCAACGTCCTGACTTTC.